The 32 T cell receptor beta chains below come from one sample, sequenced in a study of shared clonotypes between healthy human individuals. Method: immunoSEQ multiplex PCR; TCRdb's copy keeps in-frame clones and lacks some. The sample contains some 580,000 clones, around 97% of which appear only once. The sequenced sample was naive CD4+ T cells sorted from blood. The subset here: CD45RA+ positively selected. Receptor source: a woman in her 30s in good health.

V is TRBV5-1 and J is TRBJ1-4, with D hard to call. This CDR3 contains 13 residues. The germline gives CDR1 SGHRS, CDR2 YFSETQ. V was pared by 4 bases and J by 8 bases, with 12 bases between. Here the CDR3 reads CASSLWRGEKLFF. The CDR3 coding sequence is TGCGCCAGCAGCCTTTGGCGCGGCGAAAAACTGTTTTTT.

This rearrangement joins TRBV6-1 to TRBJ2-7; 9 bases are a match to TRBD1. V was pared by 2 bases and J by 6 bases, with 11 bases of the junction left unmatched. Germline values: CDR1 MNHNS, CDR2 SASEGT. This CDR3 region has 16 residues. The CDR3 nucleotides are TGTGCCAGCAGTGAAAGGGGCCGGGACAGGGTTCCCGAGCAGTACTTC. Its protein product is CASSERGRDRVPEQYF.

This chain links TRBV19 with TRBJ2-1, with 9 bases aligning to TRBD2. Germline V lookup: CDR1 LNHDA, CDR2 SQIVND (reference sequence). This CDR3 contains 16 residues. The J segment lost 3 bases and the V segment lost 0 bases, leaving 3 bases of the junction unmatched. This CDR3 reads CASSIEPSGNYNEQFF. CDR3 nucleotide sequence: TGTGCCAGTAGTATAGAGCCTAGCGGGAACTACAATGAGCAGTTCTTC.

The genes are TRBV28 and TRBJ2-7; D is unclear. V lost 3 bases, J lost 0 bases, and 6 bases lay in between. This CDR3 is built from 13 residues. Germline V gene sequence: CDR1 MDHEN, CDR2 SYDVKM. In DNA form, the CDR3 reads TGTGCCAGCAGTTTCAAATACTCCTACGAGCAGTACTTC. It codes for CASSFKYSYEQYF.

The chain employs TRBV7-9 and TRBJ2-1, with D perhaps matching TRBD1 or TRBD2 (6 bases each). This CDR3 comprises 14 residues. Trimming removed 5 bases from V and 8 bases from J, with 16 bases in between. Germline V gene data show CDR1 as SEHNR and CDR2 as FQNEAQ (reference sequence). The CDR3 sequence: CASSPRGERDEQFF. CDR3 bases: TGTGCCAGCAGCCCAAGGGGGGAGCGTGATGAGCAGTTCTTC.

V is TRBV19 and J is TRBJ1-2; D is ambiguous. The CDR3 consists of 13 residues. The V end was cut by 4 bases, the J end by 6 bases, with 12 bases between. The germline V gene has CDR1 LNHDA and CDR2 SQIVND (reference sequence). CDR3 sequence: CASSKPGSHGYTF. The CDR3, as DNA: TGTGCCAGTAGTAAACCGGGGTCTCATGGCTACACCTTC.

The chain uses TRBV19 and TRBJ1-5; no definite D call. This CDR3 has 14 residues. Germline V gene data show CDR1 as LNHDA and CDR2 as SQIVND (reference sequence). The V end lost 5 bases, the J end lost 3 bases, and 11 bases lay between the germline ends. For the CDR3, the DNA is TGTGCCAGTAGTTGGTCGGCAATCAATCAGCCCCAGCATTTT. Encoded protein: CASSWSAINQPQHF.

In this sample, this clone turned up once. The chain carries TRBV6-1 and TRBJ1-2; D not certain. Trimming pared 2 bases from V and 2 bases from J, leaving 15 bases between. Germline V CDR1 and CDR2: MNHNS, SASEGT. This CDR3 region has 16 residues. The CDR3 DNA sequence: TGTGCCAGCAGTGAAAGTGGAGTGGTTTCGAACTATGGCTACACCTTC. Translating it yields CASSESGVVSNYGYTF.

This chain connects TRBV7-2 to TRBJ2-4; D may be TRBD2 (6 bases). Trimming took 3 bases from V and 4 from J, leaving 10 bases between them. The CDR3 loop spans 14 amino acids. The germline gives CDR1 SGHTA, CDR2 FQGNSA. CDR3: CASSLRDLKNIQYF. CDR3 bases: TGTGCCAGCAGCTTGCGGGATCTAAAAAACATTCAGTACTTC.

The chain carries TRBV7-9 and TRBJ2-2; the D gene is possibly TRBD2 (6 bases). Germline lookup yields CDR1 SEHNR and CDR2 FQNEAQ (reference sequence). The V end was cut by 3 bases, the J end by 8 bases, with 10 bases between. This CDR3 is built from 13 residues. The CDR3 DNA reads as TGTGCCAGCAGCTTCGGACTAATTGGGGAGCTGTTTTTT. It codes for CASSFGLIGELFF.

The chain couples TRBV6-1 to TRBJ1-3; no clear D. Germline V CDR1 and CDR2: MNHNS, SASEGT. The CDR3 is 18 residues long. Trimming took off 0 bases at V and 2 bases at J, with 17 bases between the two ends. CDR3 residues: CASSEASGLQEAGNTIYF. The CDR3 region has the DNA TGTGCCAGCAGTGAAGCGTCGGGTCTTCAGGAGGCTGGAAACACCATATATTTT.

V usage is TRBV4-1 and J usage is TRBJ2-7, with 15 bases identical to TRBD2. Trimming at V came to 0 bases and at J to 6 bases, leaving 3 bases not matched to a gene. This CDR3 has 16 residues. CDR1 is MGHRA and CDR2 is YSYEKL in the germline V gene. The CDR3 DNA follows: TGCGCCAGCAGCCAAGAGGGGGGACTAGCGGGAGGCGAGCAGTACTTC. Amino acids: CASSQEGGLAGGEQYF.

This rearrangement joins TRBV6-6 to TRBJ2-7; 8 nucleotides agree with TRBD1. The CDR3 extends over 13 amino acids. The V gene's germline CDR1 is MNHNY and CDR2 SVGAGI (reference sequence). J lost 2 bases, V lost 6 bases, and 3 bases had no gene match. CDR3 DNA sequence: TGTGCCAGCAGCTGGACAGGGCCCTACGAGCAGTACTTC. Translated, it gives CASSWTGPYEQYF.

The rearrangement links TRBV18 to TRBJ2-7; D is ambiguous. The CDR3 sequence is 14 residues long. Per the germline V gene, CDR1 is KGHSH and CDR2 is LQKENI. V was clipped by 3 bases and J by 0 bases, with 9 bases between them. The CDR3 sequence is CASSPTVPSYEQYF. In DNA form, the CDR3 reads TGTGCCAGCTCACCCACAGTTCCCTCCTACGAGCAGTACTTC. Supplemented by reference TRBV18 and TRBJ2-7, the full variable domain reads NAGVMQNPRHLVRRRGQEARLRCSPMKGHSHVYWYRQLPEEGLKFMVYLQKENIIDESGMPKERFSAEFPKEGPSILRIQQVVRGDSAAYFCASSPTVPSYEQYFGPGTRLTVT.

Remarks on this clone: The conserved final phenylalanine or tryptophan is absent from the CDR3, which likely points to a read error. The limits of the CDR3 on the DNA are not certain, so only TCRdb's listed CDR3 is given. This chain uses TRBV18 with TRBJ1-1; the listed D gene, TRBD1, was not tested against the DNA. The CDR3 sequence runs 12 residues, both termini included. Germline V lookup: CDR1 KGHSH, CDR2 LQKENI. The chain's CDR3 is CASSPTGTGGVL.

The rearrangement joins TRBV10-3 to TRBJ1-4; 7 bases agree with TRBD1. V trimming: 0 bases; J trimming: 5 bases; junction bases outside the gene matches: 3. Germline CDR1 and CDR2: ENHRY and SYGVKD. The CDR3 covers 15 residues. CDR3 region: CAISESTGINEKLFF. The CDR3 nucleotides read TGTGCCATCAGTGAGTCGACAGGGATAAATGAAAAACTGTTTTTT.

The chain links TRBV28 to TRBJ1-1; D unclear. Germline V gene lookup returns CDR1 MDHEN and CDR2 SYDVKM. There are 15 residues in the CDR3. The ends were cut back, 3 bases at V and 6 bases at J, with 17 bases in the middle. For the CDR3, the DNA is TGTGCCAGCAGTTTGCTTGGGGTCGTAACGTCTGAAGCTTTCTTT. Its translation is CASSLLGVVTSEAFF.

The chain recombines TRBV10-3 with TRBJ2-5, with a possible D match to TRBD1 (5 bases). The CDR3 contains 13 residues. The V end was cut by 4 bases, the J end by 0 bases, with 6 bases between. Germline V gene sequence: CDR1 ENHRY, CDR2 SYGVKD. The CDR3 spells CAISGTHQETQYF. The CDR3, as DNA: TGTGCCATCAGTGGGACACACCAAGAGACCCAGTACTTC.

The DNA of the CDR3 is TGTGCCAGCAGTGAGACAAGGGGTGCTGCAACTAATGAAAAACTGTTTTTT. It specifies CASSETRGAATNEKLFF. This chain connects TRBV25-1 to TRBJ1-4; D is perhaps TRBD1 (5 bases). CDR3 length equals 17 residues. Trimming left V 3 bases short and J 0 bases short, with 14 bases between. CDR1 is MGHDK and CDR2 is SYGVNS in the germline V gene.

The chain has TRBV15 and TRBJ2-5; 10 positions agree with TRBD2. V shed 0 bases, J shed 8 bases, and the junction held 3 bases outside the gene matches. This CDR3 spans 14 amino acids. The germline CDR1 and CDR2 sequences are LNHNV and YYDKDF (reference sequence). CDR3 in amino acids: CATSRDPSGSTQYF. CDR3 sequence (DNA): TGTGCCACCAGCAGAGATCCTAGCGGGAGTACCCAGTACTTC.

The rearrangement uses TRBV6-5 and TRBJ1-1; D not resolved. Trimming cost V 0 bases and J 4 bases, with 12 bases left between them. Per germline, CDR1 MNHEY and CDR2 SVGAGI. The CDR3 loop spans 15 amino acids. This CDR3 is CASSYSTHLGTEAFF. The CDR3 coding sequence is TGTGCCAGCAGTTACTCGACCCACCTCGGCACTGAAGCTTTCTTT.

The chain has TRBV6-5 and TRBJ1-4, with 9 positions matching TRBD1. CDR3 length: 15 residues. Unmatched junction bases numbered 12, after V lost 6 bases and J lost 10 bases. Germline loops: CDR1 MNHEY, CDR2 SVGAGI. CDR3 residues: CASRDIQGAHGKLFF. In DNA form, the CDR3 reads TGTGCCAGCAGGGACATACAGGGGGCGCATGGAAAACTGTTTTTT.

The chain is built from TRBV4-1 and TRBJ2-3; TRBD2 aligns across 7 bases. The CDR3 is made up of 13 amino acids. The trim removed 4 bases at V and 6 bases at J, leaving 4 bases unmatched. Germline-derived CDR1 and CDR2 are MGHRA and YSYEKL. CDR3 coding DNA: TGCGCCAGCAGCCCCTGGGACTACGATACGCAGTATTTT. Translation gives CASSPWDYDTQYF.

The chain has TRBV6-4 and TRBJ2-7, with 8 bases matching TRBD2. CDR1 and CDR2 (germline): MRHNA, SNTAGT. Trimming removed 4 bases from V and 6 bases from J; junction bases left unmatched: 8. CDR3 size: 14 residues. CDR3 in amino acids: CASSVEAGVLEQYF. The CDR3 region has the DNA TGTGCCAGCAGTGTAGAAGCGGGAGTTCTCGAGCAGTACTTC.

This chain joins TRBV10-1 and TRBJ2-2; 9 bases align to TRBD2. J lost 4 bases, V lost 8 bases, and 5 bases had no gene match. CDR1 WNHNN and CDR2 SYGVQD come from the germline V gene (reference sequence). The CDR3 loop spans 14 amino acids. The CDR3 nucleotides read TGCGCCAGCGGGGTAGCGGGAGTCACCGGGGAGCTGTTTTTT. It encodes CASGVAGVTGELFF.

This clone was seen just once. This chain connects TRBV28 to TRBJ2-7; TRBD1 agrees at 9 bases. Germline values: CDR1 MDHEN, CDR2 SYDVKM. After removal of 3 bases from V and 12 bases from J, the junction contained 12 bases not matched to a gene. The CDR3 extends over 14 amino acids. The CDR3 here is CASSLRDRDFSPYF. DNA for the CDR3: TGTGCCAGCAGTTTGCGGGACAGGGATTTTTCTCCGTACTTC. Drawing the rest from reference TRBV28 and TRBJ2-7, the complete variable domain is DVKVTQSSRYLVKRTGEKVFLECVQDMDHENMFWYRQDPGLGLRLIYFSYDVKMKEKGDIPEGYSVSREKKERFSLILESASTNQTSMYLCASSLRDRDFSPYFGPGTRLTVT.

This clone occurred once. This chain joins TRBV10-3 and TRBJ2-3; 9 bases map to TRBD2. Germline CDR1 and CDR2: ENHRY and SYGVKD. This CDR3 has 15 residues. With 0 bases clipped from V and 5 bases from J, the junction kept 3 bases outside the gene matches. The CDR3 region has the DNA TGTGCCATCAGTGAGTCAGGTAGCGGGAGAGATACGCAGTATTTT. The encoded protein is CAISESGSGRDTQYF.

Details on this clone: The sample contains more than one DNA sequence encoding this CDR3. The chain links TRBV18 to TRBJ1-1; no definite D call. Germline assignment: CDR1 KGHSH and CDR2 LQKENI. The CDR3 runs to 12 residues. V lost 6 bases and J 0 bases, leaving 5 bases between the germline ends. CDR3 DNA: TGTGCCAGCTCTCTCATGAACACTGAAGCTTTCTTT. Protein: CASSLMNTEAFF.

This sequence joins TRBV5-1 and TRBJ1-2; D uncertain. The germline V gene has CDR1 SGHRS and CDR2 YFSETQ. This CDR3 is built from 15 residues. Trimming stripped 1 base from V and 6 bases from J, with 16 bases between. This CDR3 is CASSLKNKIADGYTF. CDR3 bases: TGCGCCAGCAGCTTGAAGAATAAAATTGCCGATGGCTACACCTTC.

The chain uses TRBV6-6 and TRBJ2-3; D is perhaps TRBD2 (5 bases). Trimming stripped 8 bases from V and 1 base from J, with 13 bases between. Germline CDR1 reads MNHNY; CDR2 reads SVGAGI (reference sequence). The CDR3 is made up of 14 amino acids. For the CDR3, the DNA is TGTGCCAGCCAAACTAGTCCACGCACAGATACGCAGTATTTT. It yields the protein CASQTSPRTDTQYF.

The rearrangement joins TRBV28 to TRBJ1-4; D gene unclear. The V gene's germline CDR1 is MDHEN and CDR2 SYDVKM. Trimming shortened V by 8 bases and J by 7 bases, and 11 bases separated the two germline ends. The CDR3 totals 12 residues. The CDR3 nucleotides are TGTGCCAGCGGGCAACGGGGTGAAAAACTGTTTTTT. Its protein is CASGQRGEKLFF.

This chain uses TRBV27 with TRBJ1-2; 7 nucleotides match TRBD1. V lost 5 bases to trimming and J lost 0 bases; unmatched junction nucleotides: 6. Germline CDR1 is MNHEY and CDR2 is SMNVEV (reference sequence). The CDR3 runs to 15 residues. In DNA, the CDR3 is TGTGCCAGCAGTCGAACCGGGACAGCTAACTATGGCTACACCTTC. Protein: CASSRTGTANYGYTF.